The T cell receptor beta chain under discussion was sequenced for a study of blood T cell repertoires in COVID-19. Across the study: In each case, the material was cDNA or gDNA derived from T cells, B-cell-depleted T cells, or PBMCs.

How the authors handled the data: Cell counts per sample came from amplifying reference gene primers. Sequencing was performed with immunoSEQ multiplex PCR; in TCRdb, only in-frame clones are kept and a portion is missing. For V, J and clone size, that table is used; D and trimming come from the DNA. The sample lists about 420,000 clones, roughly 90% occurring once. V lost 5 bases, J lost 10 bases, and 11 bases stayed unmatched. The CDR3 is 15 amino acids. Germline V gene sequence: CDR1 SEHNR, CDR2 FQNEAQ (reference sequence). Enrollment of patients from Seattle took place during active infection, with longitudinal follow-up.

The sequencing sample was made of peripheral blood. The rearrangement uses TRBV7-9 and TRBJ1-4; TRBD1 matches 9 bases. This sequence was found in a man younger than 35 with COVID-19, enrolled during active disease. DNA for the CDR3: TGTGCCAGCAGCACCACCCGGACAGGGGAGGCAAAACTGTTTTTT. The encoded protein is CASSTTRTGEAKLFF.